A single sample is the source of the 17 T cell receptor beta chains below, sequenced in a study of beta chain features in type 1 diabetes. Whole-study findings and limits: Among all four CD4+ subsets, Type 1 diabetes patients had TCRB CDR3s that were moderately but significantly shorter.

The whole isolated RNA underwent reverse transcription, so sequencing captured expressed TCRB transcripts. Measured with immunoSEQ multiplex PCR; TCRdb has only the in-frame clones, and not every one. The sample records about 340,000 clones, approximately 13% being singletons. For these receptors, no antigen is known. The sample was naive CD4+ T cells from blood. The receptors stem from a woman aged 18-29 years with type 1 diabetes.

In its sample, this clone was seen a few times. The V and J genes are TRBV21-1 and TRBJ2-7; TRBD2, the table's D call, lacks a check against the DNA. TRBV21-1 is a pseudogene. This CDR3 is 17 amino acids long. The CDR3 sequence: CASSGGLAGGLCGEQYF. The CDR3 coding sequence is TGTGCCAGCAGCGGAGGACTAGCGGGAGGCCTTTGCGGCGAGCAGTACTTC.

This chain uses TRBV10-1 with TRBJ2-1, with TRBD2 matching 10 bases. The junction had 9 bases not matched to a gene; V was cut back by 6 bases and J by 7 bases. Germline V gene lookup returns CDR1 WNHNN and CDR2 SYGVQD (reference sequence). This CDR3 region has 15 residues. The CDR3 DNA follows: TGCGCCAGCAGCCCACCGGGACTAGCGCTTAATGAGCAGTTCTTC. Its translation: CASSPPGLALNEQFF.

V and J are TRBV7-8 and TRBJ1-1, with D maybe TRBD1 (6 bases). The V end lost 4 bases, the J end lost 2 bases, and 11 bases lay between the germline ends. Germline values: CDR1 SGHVS, CDR2 FQNEAQ. CDR3 length: 14 amino acids. CDR3 sequence: CASSSDRLNTEAFF. The CDR3 region has the DNA TGTGCCAGCAGCTCGGACAGACTAAACACTGAAGCTTTCTTT.

Only a few counts were recorded for this clone. The rearrangement uses TRBV7-2 and TRBJ1-5, with D perhaps TRBD1 (6 bases). There are 15 residues in the CDR3. Between the trimmed V and J ends, which lost 1 base and 5 bases, there was a span of 12 bases. Germline values: CDR1 SGHTA, CDR2 FQGNSA. CDR3 in amino acids: CASSLGQGTYQPQHF. DNA of the CDR3: TGTGCCAGCAGCTTAGGTCAGGGGACGTATCAGCCCCAGCATTTT. Full variable domain (remainder filled in from reference TRBV7-2 and TRBJ1-5): GAGVSQSPSNKVTEKGKDVELRCDPISGHTALYWYRQSLGQGLEFLIYFQGNSAPDKSGLPSDRFSAERTGGSVSTLTIQRTQQEDSAVYLCASSLGQGTYQPQHFGDGTRLSIL.

The V and J genes are TRBV11-3 and TRBJ1-4; no clear D. V lost 7 bases and J lost 3, with 12 bases in between. Germline V CDR1 and CDR2: SGHNT, YENEEA. The CDR3 covers 14 residues. Here the CDR3 DNA reads TGTGCCAGCAAGTTAGGAGGATCTAATGAAAAACTGTTTTTT. It codes for CASKLGGSNEKLFF.

This clone was detected a few times. CDR3 sequence: CASSPLSEQLFF. CDR3 nucleotide sequence: TGTGCCAGCAGTCCCTTGTCAGAACAACTGTTTTTT. The chain recombines TRBV2 with TRBJ1-4; D is uncertain. This CDR3 region has 12 residues. Germline values: CDR1 SNHLY, CDR2 FYNNEI. The V and J ends lost 5 bases and 12 bases respectively, with 13 bases between them.

The chain has TRBV6-5 and TRBJ2-1, with 7 bases fitting TRBD1. This CDR3 spans 14 amino acids. With 5 bases clipped from V and 3 bases from J, the junction kept 4 bases outside the gene matches. Germline V gives CDR1 MNHEY, CDR2 SVGAGI. In DNA, the CDR3 is TGTGCCAGCAGTCTACAGGGGATCTACAATGAGCAGTTCTTC. This encodes CASSLQGIYNEQFF.

The chain combines TRBV5-1 with TRBJ1-3; the D gene is possibly TRBD1 (5 bases). This CDR3 contains 15 residues. V lost 3 bases to trimming and J lost 0 bases, with 10 bases between them. Germline loops: CDR1 SGHRS, CDR2 YFSETQ. The CDR3 coding sequence is TGCGCCAGCAGCTCCACCGGGGGCTCTGGAAACACCATATATTTT. This translates into CASSSTGGSGNTIYF.

This clone has more than one count but fewer than ten. The chain has TRBV20-1 and TRBJ1-5; D might be TRBD1 (5 bases). Per germline, CDR1 DFQATT and CDR2 SNEGSKA (reference sequence). This CDR3 has 11 residues. The V and J ends lost 3 bases and 9 bases respectively, with 9 bases between them. CDR3 residues: CSARAGLPQHF. CDR3 nucleotides: TGCAGTGCTAGGGCAGGGTTGCCCCAGCATTTT.

The chain employs TRBV10-3 and TRBJ1-2, with a tentative D call TRBD1 (5 bases). The ends were cut back, 2 bases at V and 9 bases at J, with 19 bases in the middle. This CDR3 has 15 amino acids. Germline V CDR1 and CDR2: ENHRY, SYGVKD. The CDR3 sequence: CAISEAVGRADRYTF. The CDR3, as DNA: TGTGCCATCAGTGAGGCGGTGGGCAGGGCGGATCGCTACACCTTC.

This chain uses TRBV7-2 with TRBJ2-1, with 8 bases aligning to TRBD2. The CDR3 extends over 16 amino acids. The V segment lost 3 bases and the J segment 0 bases; nucleotides outside the gene matches: 4. CDR1 is SGHTA and CDR2 is FQGNSA in the germline V gene. CDR3 sequence (DNA): TGTGCCAGCAGCTTTAAACGGGGGGGCTCCTACAATGAGCAGTTCTTC. Protein product: CASSFKRGGSYNEQFF.

This clone has only a few counts. This rearrangement joins TRBV29-1 to TRBJ2-1; TRBD1 might be the D (6 bases). This CDR3 contains 18 residues. With 0 bases removed from V and 4 bases from J, the gap between germline ends came to 22 bases. The germline V gene has CDR1 SQVTM and CDR2 ANQGSEA. CDR3 protein: CSVEDLQGLTILYNEQFF. Here the CDR3 DNA reads TGCAGCGTTGAAGATCTTCAGGGGCTTACCATACTTTACAATGAGCAGTTCTTC.

This clone turned up a few times. V is TRBV5-8 and J is TRBJ2-1, with 12 bases matching TRBD2. The CDR3 sequence is 15 residues long. V shed 3 bases, J shed 9 bases, and the junction held 7 bases outside the gene matches. In germline, CDR1 is SGHTS, CDR2 YDEGEE. The CDR3 DNA is TGTGCCAGCAGCTCAGGACTAGCGGGACAGGGTGAGCAGTTCTTC. It codes for CASSSGLAGQGEQFF.

Only a few counts were recorded for this clone. V usage is TRBV28 and J usage is TRBJ1-5; D unclear. Germline loops: CDR1 MDHEN, CDR2 SYDVKM. This CDR3 has 12 residues. With 6 bases removed from V and 4 bases from J, the gap between germline ends came to 7 bases. For the CDR3, the DNA is TGTGCCAGCAGGCAAACAAATCAGCCCCAGCATTTT. Residues: CASRQTNQPQHF.

This chain joins TRBV5-1 and TRBJ1-1; TRBD1 matches at 9 bases. The CDR3 has 14 amino acids. The ends lost 4 bases at V and 4 bases at J; junction bases unmatched: 5. Germline V gene lookup returns CDR1 SGHRS and CDR2 YFSETQ. CDR3 sequence (DNA): TGCGCCAGCAGCCTGGACAGGGGCGTCACTGAAGCTTTCTTT. Protein sequence: CASSLDRGVTEAFF.

This clone was seen a few times. This chain joins TRBV27 and TRBJ2-7; 10 positions match TRBD1. The V segment lost 8 bases and the J segment 3 bases; nucleotides outside the gene matches: 4. Germline lookup yields CDR1 MNHEY and CDR2 SMNVEV (reference sequence). This CDR3 has 13 residues. The CDR3 sequence: CASGRTGGYEQYF. Here the CDR3 DNA reads TGTGCCAGCGGGCGGACAGGGGGCTACGAGCAGTACTTC.

Only a few counts were recorded for this clone. The CDR3 protein is CASSSGTGDPYEQYF. In nucleotides, the CDR3 is TGTGCCAGCAGCTCCGGGACAGGGGACCCCTACGAGCAGTACTTC. The chain employs TRBV9 and TRBJ2-7; 10 bases align to TRBD1. Per germline, CDR1 SGDLS and CDR2 YYNGEE. V lost 4 bases and J lost 2; bases outside the gene matches: 6. The CDR3 spans 15 residues.